Given below is one TCR beta chain in context. This sample is drawn from a study of TIL therapy for anti-PD-1-resistant metastatic lung cancer. Whole-study context: Progressing patients received lymphodepletion, expanded TIL infusion and IL-2. Median patient age was about 56, ranging roughly 38-85 years.

Sequencing used immunoSEQ v3. The table came from immunoSEQ multiplex PCR; TCRdb's copy has only in-frame clones and leaves some out. The table has approximately 10,000 clones, approximately 80% seen once; the top ten hold about 9.4%. The time point is: pre-treatment sample, taken before nivolumab and TIL therapy. V shed 4 bases, J shed 2 bases, and the junction held 11 bases outside the gene matches. The germline CDR1 and CDR2 sequences are SGHRS and YFSETQ. This CDR3 comprises 18 residues. This sequence was found in a person aged 25 to 80 with non-small cell lung cancer. The chain joins TRBV5-1 to TRBJ2-2; 10 bases are shared with TRBD1. This specimen was blood, taken at baseline. The CDR3 loop is CASSQPPGQGLNTGELFF. The DNA of the CDR3 is TGCGCCAGCAGCCAACCACCGGGACAGGGGTTAAACACCGGGGAGCTGTTTTTT.